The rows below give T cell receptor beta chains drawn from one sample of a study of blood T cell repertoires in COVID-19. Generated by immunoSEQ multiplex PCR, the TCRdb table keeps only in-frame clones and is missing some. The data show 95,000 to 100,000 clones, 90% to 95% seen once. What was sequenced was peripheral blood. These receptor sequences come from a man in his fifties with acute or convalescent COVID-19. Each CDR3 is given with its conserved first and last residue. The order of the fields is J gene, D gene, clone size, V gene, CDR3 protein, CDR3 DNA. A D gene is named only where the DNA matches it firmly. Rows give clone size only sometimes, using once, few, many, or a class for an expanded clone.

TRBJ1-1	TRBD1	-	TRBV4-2	CASSQTGVDTEAFF	TGTGCCAGCAGCCAAACAGGGGTGGACACTGAAGCTTTCTTT
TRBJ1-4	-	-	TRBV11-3	CASGLREKLFF	TGTGCCAGCGGCCTTCGTGAAAAACTGTTTTTT
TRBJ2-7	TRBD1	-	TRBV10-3	CAISSEGQTVHEQYF	TGTGCCATCAGTAGTGAGGGACAGACAGTTCATGAGCAGTACTTC
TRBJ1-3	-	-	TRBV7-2	CASRAGGGPLNTIYF	TGTGCCAGTCGTGCGGGCGGGGGGCCGTTAAACACCATATATTTT
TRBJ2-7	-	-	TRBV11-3	CASSLDPGRSYEQYF	TGTGCCAGCAGCTTAGATCCGGGTCGGTCCTACGAGCAGTACTTC
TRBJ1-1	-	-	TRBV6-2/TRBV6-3	CASSYSYRQPTIAEAFF	TGTGCCAGCAGTTACTCCTACCGACAACCTACGATTGCTGAAGCTTTCTTT
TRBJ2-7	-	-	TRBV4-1	CASSQSLRGWIEQYF	TGCGCCAGCAGCCAATCACTTCGGGGGTGGATCGAGCAGTACTTC
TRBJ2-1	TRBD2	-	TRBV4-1	CASSQRSTSGGPGSYNEQFF	TGCGCCAGCAGCCAACGTTCGACTAGCGGGGGCCCGGGATCCTACAATGAGCAGTTCTTC
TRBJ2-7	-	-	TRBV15	CATSTSQTASYEQYF	TGTGCCACCAGCACTTCCCAGACAGCTTCCTACGAGCAGTACTTC
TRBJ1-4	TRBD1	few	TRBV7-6	CASSYRRGTANNEKLFF	TGTGCCAGCAGCTACAGGCGCGGGACAGCGAATAATGAAAAACTGTTTTTT
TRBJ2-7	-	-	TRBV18	CASSRDRSPYEQYF	TGTGCCAGCTCACGAGACAGGTCACCCTACGAGCAGTACTTC
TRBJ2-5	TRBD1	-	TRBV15	CATSGIGTGRLQETQYF	TGTGCCACCAGCGGCATAGGGACAGGCAGATTGCAAGAGACCCAGTACTTC
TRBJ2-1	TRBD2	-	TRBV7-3	CASSLEWGGEQFF	TGTGCCAGCAGCTTAGAATGGGGGGGTGAGCAGTTCTTC
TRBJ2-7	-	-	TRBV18	CASSDISYEQYF	TGTGCCAGCTCGGACATCTCATACGAGCAGTACTTC
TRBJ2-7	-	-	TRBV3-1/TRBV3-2	CASSQGYRGSYEQYF	TGTGCCAGCAGCCAAGGGTACCGGGGGTCCTACGAGCAGTACTTC
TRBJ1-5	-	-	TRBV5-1	CASSLDGDNQPQHF	TGCGCCAGCAGCTTGGACGGAGACAATCAGCCCCAGCATTTT
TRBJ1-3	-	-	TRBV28	CASARGRGGNTIYF	TGTGCCAGCGCTCGGGGTCGGGGAGGAAACACCATATATTTT
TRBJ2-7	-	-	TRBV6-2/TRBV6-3	CASSYGLPEQYF	TGTGCCAGCAGTTACGGCCTCCCCGAGCAGTACTTC
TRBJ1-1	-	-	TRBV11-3	CASSFGGTRSNTEAFF	TGTGCCAGCAGCTTTGGCGGCACCCGATCGAACACTGAAGCTTTCTTT
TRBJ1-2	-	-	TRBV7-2	CASSFGQNYGYTF	TGTGCCAGCAGCTTTGGCCAGAACTATGGCTACACCTTC
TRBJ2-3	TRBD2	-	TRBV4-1	CASSQVPAGGADTQYF	TGCGCCAGCAGCCAAGTCCCAGCGGGGGGAGCAGATACGCAGTATTTT
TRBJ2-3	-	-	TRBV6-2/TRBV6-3	CASSYRTSDTQYF	TGTGCCAGCAGTTACAGGACAAGTGACACGCAGTATTTT
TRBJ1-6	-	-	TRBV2	CASRETGNSPLHF	TGTGCCAGCAGAGAGACAGGCAATTCACCCCTCCACTTT
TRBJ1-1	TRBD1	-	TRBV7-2	CASRYRDSGRGAFF	TGTGCCAGCAGGTACCGGGACAGCGGCAGGGGAGCTTTCTTT
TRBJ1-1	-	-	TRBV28	CASIPQRSGWSTEAFF	TGTGCCAGCATCCCCCAGAGGTCGGGGTGGAGCACTGAAGCTTTCTTT
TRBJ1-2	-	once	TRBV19	CASSIRAGANYGYTF	TGTGCCAGTAGTATTCGGGCAGGGGCTAACTATGGCTACACCTTC
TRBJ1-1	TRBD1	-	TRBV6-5	CASSYSTGSVAFF	TGTGCCAGCAGTTACTCGACAGGGTCCGTAGCTTTCTTT
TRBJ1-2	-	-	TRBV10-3	CAIGPPRGEGNYGYTF	TGTGCCATCGGCCCACCGCGAGGGGAGGGTAACTATGGCTACACCTTC
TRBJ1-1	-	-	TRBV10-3	CAIRLGGMGTEAFF	TGTGCCATCCGATTGGGAGGGATGGGCACTGAAGCTTTCTTT
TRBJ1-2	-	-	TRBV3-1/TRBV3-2	CASSQAPRPGIRDYGYTF	TGTGCCAGCAGCCAAGCCCCACGCCCGGGAATAAGGGACTATGGCTACACCTTC
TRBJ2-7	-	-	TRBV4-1	CASSQVRSYEQYF	TGCGCCAGCAGCCAAGTACGGTCCTACGAGCAGTACTTC
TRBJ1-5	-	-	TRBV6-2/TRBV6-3	CASSNPTVSYNQPQHF	TGTGCCAGCAGTAATCCGACAGTATCCTATAATCAGCCCCAGCATTTT
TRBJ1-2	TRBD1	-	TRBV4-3	CASSQELGQGDYGYTF	TGCGCCAGCAGCCAAGAACTGGGACAGGGTGACTATGGCTACACCTTC
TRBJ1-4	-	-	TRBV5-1	CASSRGGFATNEKLFF	TGCGCCAGCAGCAGGGGGGGTTTTGCAACTAATGAAAAACTGTTTTTT
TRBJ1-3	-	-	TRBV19	CASSDRRGSGNTIYF	TGTGCCAGTAGTGACAGGAGAGGCTCTGGAAACACCATATATTTT
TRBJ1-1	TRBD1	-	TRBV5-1	CASSPGTGGTEAFF	TGCGCCAGCAGCCCGGGGACAGGGGGCACTGAAGCTTTCTTT
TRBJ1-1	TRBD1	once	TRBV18	CASSPTGTPDTEAFF	TGTGCCAGCTCACCGACAGGGACCCCGGACACTGAAGCTTTCTTT
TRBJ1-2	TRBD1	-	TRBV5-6	CASSLAGTGAGYTF	TGTGCCAGCAGCTTGGCCGGGACAGGGGCTGGCTACACCTTC
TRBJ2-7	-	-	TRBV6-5	CASGETQSYEQYF	TGTGCCAGCGGGGAGACCCAATCCTACGAGCAGTACTTC
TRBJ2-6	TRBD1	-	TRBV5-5	CASSRTGFGANVLTF	TGTGCCAGCAGCCGGACAGGGTTTGGGGCCAACGTCCTGACTTTC
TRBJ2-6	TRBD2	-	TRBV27	CASSLFGGTTFGANVLTF	TGTGCCAGCAGTTTATTCGGGGGGACGACGTTCGGGGCCAACGTCCTGACTTTC
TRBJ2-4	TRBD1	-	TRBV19	CASSIAAGGYNIQYF	TGTGCCAGTAGTATAGCGGCAGGGGGCTATAACATTCAGTACTTC
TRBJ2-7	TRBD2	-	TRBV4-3	CASSQDHMTSGWYEQYF	TGCGCCAGCAGCCAAGATCATATGACTAGCGGATGGTACGAGCAGTACTTC
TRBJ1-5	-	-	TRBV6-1	CASSESGGSNQPQHF	TGTGCCAGCAGTGAGTCGGGGGGAAGCAATCAGCCCCAGCATTTT
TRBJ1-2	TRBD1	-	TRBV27	CASRSTGQGANGYTF	TGTGCCAGCAGATCCACCGGACAGGGGGCAAATGGCTACACCTTC
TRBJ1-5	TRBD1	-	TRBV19	CASSIVGQGAGQPQHF	TGTGCCAGTAGTATAGTCGGACAGGGGGCAGGACAGCCCCAGCATTTT
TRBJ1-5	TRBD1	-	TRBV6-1	CASSEAGGIHQPQHF	TGTGCCAGCAGTGAAGCAGGGGGCATTCATCAGCCCCAGCATTTT
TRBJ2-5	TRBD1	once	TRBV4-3	CASSQGTGGAEETQYF	TGCGCCAGCAGCCAAGGGACAGGGGGCGCAGAAGAGACCCAGTACTTC
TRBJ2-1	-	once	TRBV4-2	CASSNPTGYNEQFF	TGTGCCAGCAGCAATCCTACAGGGTACAATGAGCAGTTCTTC